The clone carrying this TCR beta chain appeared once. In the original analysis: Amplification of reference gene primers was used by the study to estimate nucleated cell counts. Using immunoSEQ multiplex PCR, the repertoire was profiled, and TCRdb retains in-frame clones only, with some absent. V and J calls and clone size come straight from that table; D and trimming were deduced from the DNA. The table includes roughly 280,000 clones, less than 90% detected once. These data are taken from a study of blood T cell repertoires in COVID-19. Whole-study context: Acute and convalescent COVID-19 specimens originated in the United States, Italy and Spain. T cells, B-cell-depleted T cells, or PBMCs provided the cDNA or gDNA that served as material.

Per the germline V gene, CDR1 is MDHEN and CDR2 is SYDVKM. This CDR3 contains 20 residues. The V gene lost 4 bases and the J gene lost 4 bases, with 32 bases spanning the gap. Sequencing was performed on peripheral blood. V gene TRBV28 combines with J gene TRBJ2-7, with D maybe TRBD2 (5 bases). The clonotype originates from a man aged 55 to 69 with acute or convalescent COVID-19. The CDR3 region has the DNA TGTGCCAGCAGTTCCCGCTGGGGTAGGAAGGAGGCCTCTAGAATTTACGAGCAGTACTTC. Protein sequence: CASSSRWGRKEASRIYEQYF. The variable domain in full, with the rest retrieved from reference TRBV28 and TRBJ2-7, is DVKVTQSSRYLVKRTGEKVFLECVQDMDHENMFWYRQDPGLGLRLIYFSYDVKMKEKGDIPEGYSVSREKKERFSLILESASTNQTSMYLCASSSRWGRKEASRIYEQYFGPGTRLTVT.